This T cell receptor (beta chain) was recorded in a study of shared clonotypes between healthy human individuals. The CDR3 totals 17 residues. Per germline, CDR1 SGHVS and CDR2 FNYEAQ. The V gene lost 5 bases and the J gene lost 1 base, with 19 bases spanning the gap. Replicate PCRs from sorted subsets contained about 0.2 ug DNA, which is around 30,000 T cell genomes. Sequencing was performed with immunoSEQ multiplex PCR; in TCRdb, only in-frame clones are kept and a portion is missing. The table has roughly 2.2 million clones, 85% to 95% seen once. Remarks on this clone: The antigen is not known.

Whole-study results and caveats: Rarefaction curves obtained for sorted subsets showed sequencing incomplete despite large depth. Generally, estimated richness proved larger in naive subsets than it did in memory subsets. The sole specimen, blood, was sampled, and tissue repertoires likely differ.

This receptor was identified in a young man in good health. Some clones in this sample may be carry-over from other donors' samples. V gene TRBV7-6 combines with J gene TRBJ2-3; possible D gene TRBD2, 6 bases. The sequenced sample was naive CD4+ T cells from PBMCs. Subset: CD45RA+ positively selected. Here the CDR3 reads CASSPDYRGRGTDTQYF. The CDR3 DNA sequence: TGTGCCAGCAGCCCGGACTACCGGGGGAGAGGCACAGATACGCAGTATTTT.